The clone carrying this T cell receptor (beta chain) was detected once. Its antigen is not identified. Described treatment: oral pan-JAK inhibitor, 5-10 mg twice daily. The source of the sample is a study of CD8+ T cells in alopecia areata. Study summary: For treated patients, severity scores reflected the percentage of scalp area affected.

The J segment lost 1 base and the V segment lost 7 bases, leaving 11 bases of the junction unmatched. This CDR3 contains 16 residues. Study conclusions and caveats: Lesional scalp, notably in alopecia totalis/universalis, had clonality above that of normal scalp. Administration of tofacitinib significantly diminished scalp clonality and expanded CD8+ clones within the top 100.

Extracted from the samples, RNA was reverse transcribed into cDNA to serve as the sequencing template. Measured with immunoSEQ multiplex PCR; TCRdb has only the in-frame clones, and not every one. The table has 180,000 or so clones, roughly 60% seen once. Sequencing used CD4+ T cells sorted from blood, obtained at week 24, from a patient treated with tofacitinib. The chain links TRBV6-7 to TRBJ2-5; 8 bases are shared with TRBD2. TRBV6-7 is an open reading frame whose function is uncertain. This sequence was found in a human donor with alopecia areata. The CDR3 loop is CASKVGLAGFQETQYF. The DNA of the CDR3 is TGTGCCAGCAAAGTTGGGCTAGCGGGCTTCCAAGAGACCCAGTACTTC.